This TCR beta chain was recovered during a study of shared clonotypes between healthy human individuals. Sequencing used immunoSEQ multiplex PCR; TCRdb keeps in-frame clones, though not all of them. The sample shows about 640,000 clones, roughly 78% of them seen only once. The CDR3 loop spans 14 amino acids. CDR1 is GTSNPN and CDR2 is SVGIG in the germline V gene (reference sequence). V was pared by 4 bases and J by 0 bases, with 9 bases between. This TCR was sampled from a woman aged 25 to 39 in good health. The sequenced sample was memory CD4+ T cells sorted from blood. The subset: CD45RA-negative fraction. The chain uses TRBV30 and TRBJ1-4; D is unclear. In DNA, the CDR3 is TGTGCCTGGAAGAGGGCTGCAACTAATGAAAAACTGTTTTTT. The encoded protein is CAWKRAATNEKLFF.